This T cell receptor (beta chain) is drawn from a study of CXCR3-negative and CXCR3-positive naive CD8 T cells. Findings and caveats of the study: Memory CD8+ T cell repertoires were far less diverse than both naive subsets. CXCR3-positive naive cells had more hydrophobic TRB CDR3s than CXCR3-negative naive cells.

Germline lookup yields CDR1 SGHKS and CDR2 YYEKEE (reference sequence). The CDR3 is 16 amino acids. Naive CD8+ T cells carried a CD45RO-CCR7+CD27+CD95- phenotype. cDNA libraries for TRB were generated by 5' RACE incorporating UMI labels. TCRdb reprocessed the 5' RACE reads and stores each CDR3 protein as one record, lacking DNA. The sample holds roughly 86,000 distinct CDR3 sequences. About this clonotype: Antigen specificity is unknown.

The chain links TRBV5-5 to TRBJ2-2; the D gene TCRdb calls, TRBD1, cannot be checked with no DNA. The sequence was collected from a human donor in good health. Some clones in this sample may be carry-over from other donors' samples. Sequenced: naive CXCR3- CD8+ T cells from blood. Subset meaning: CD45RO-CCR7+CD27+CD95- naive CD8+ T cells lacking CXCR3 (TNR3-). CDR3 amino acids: CASSLWGQGGPGELFF.